These T cell receptor beta chains were read from a single sample in a study of T cells after yellow fever vaccination. One entry per CDR3 protein results from TCRdb running MiXCR on the 5' RACE reads. Here the sample spans 450,000 to 550,000 distinct CDR3 sequences, 15% to 20% being singletons. The sequencing here drew on PBMCs, taken 15 days after the yellow fever booster vaccination. The source is a man between 25 and 39 years old who received the YFV17D yellow fever vaccine. The CDR3 runs from the conserved cysteine through the conserved F or W. D genes are given only for firm matches. Expanded clones are given a class, and other clones once, few, many or no size at all.

CASSPPSTLQETQYF TGTGCCAGCTCACCACCCTCTACCCTTCAAGAGACCCAGTACTTC NA TRBJ2-5 TRBV18 NA
CASNLVYYNEQFF TGTGCCAGCAACCTCGTATACTACAATGAGCAGTTCTTC NA TRBJ2-1 TRBV6-2/TRBV6-3 NA
CASSHTPPPIEQFF TGTGCCAGCAGCCATACCCCGCCGCCGATTGAGCAGTTCTTC NA TRBJ2-1 TRBV3-1 NA
CSAREGTAAQNIQYF TGCAGTGCTAGAGAAGGGACCGCGGCCCAAAACATTCAGTACTTC NA TRBJ2-4 TRBV20-1 NA
CASSLAQGGVSYEQYF TGTGCCAGCAGCTTAGCGCAAGGGGGTGTATCCTACGAGCAGTACTTC NA TRBJ2-7 TRBV7-2 few
CASSQDMGQQETQYF TGTGCCAGCAGCCAAGATATGGGGCAGCAAGAGACCCAGTACTTC NA TRBJ2-5 TRBV14 NA
CAISESNISGYTF TGTGCCATCAGTGAGTCGAATATTAGTGGCTACACCTTC NA TRBJ1-2 TRBV10-3 NA
CASSGGGLEQYF TGTGCCAGCTCAGGAGGGGGGCTCGAGCAGTACTTC NA TRBJ2-7 TRBV12-3/TRBV12-4 NA
CASTPQAGGTFNEQFF TGTGCCAGCACCCCCCAGGCGGGGGGAACGTTCAATGAGCAGTTCTTC TRBD2 TRBJ2-1 TRBV12-3/TRBV12-4 many
CASSLAGLLGTGELFF TGCGCCAGCAGCTTGGCAGGGCTATTGGGCACCGGGGAGCTGTTTTTT NA TRBJ2-2 TRBV5-1 NA
CSVGFARYQETQYF TGCAGCGTTGGCTTCGCCCGGTACCAAGAGACCCAGTACTTC NA TRBJ2-5 TRBV29-1 NA
CASSFGTVYGYTF TGTGCCAGCAGCTTTGGGACAGTCTATGGCTACACCTTC TRBD1 TRBJ1-2 TRBV7-2 NA
CAISESVRGVYEQYF TGTGCCATCAGTGAGTCGGTGAGGGGGGTGTACGAGCAGTACTTC NA TRBJ2-7 TRBV10-3 NA
CASSLSWGYNEQFF TGCGCCAGCAGCTTAAGCTGGGGGTACAATGAGCAGTTCTTC NA TRBJ2-1 TRBV5-1 many
CASSDSAGANVLTF TGTGCCAGCAGTGATTCTGCTGGGGCCAACGTCCTGACTTTC NA TRBJ2-6 TRBV25-1 NA
CASSGQGTGMGF TGTGCCAGCAGTGGCCAGGGAACAGGAATGGGCTTC NA TRBJ2-5 TRBV25-1 few
CATSRDPRETQYF TGTGCCACCAGCAGAGACCCCCGAGAGACCCAGTACTTC NA TRBJ2-5 TRBV15 few
CSATTSGIETQYF TGCAGTGCCACGACTAGCGGGATTGAGACCCAGTACTTC TRBD2 TRBJ2-5 TRBV20-1 few
CASKETQYF TGCGCCAGCAAAGAGACCCAGTACTTC NA TRBJ2-5 TRBV5-1 NA
CSASGVGSGRPDTQYF TGCAGTGCTAGTGGGGTTGGTAGCGGGAGGCCAGATACGCAGTATTTT TRBD2 TRBJ2-3 TRBV20-1 few
CASSQGGLSYEQYF TGTGCCAGCAGCCAAGGGGGACTCTCCTACGAGCAGTACTTC NA TRBJ2-7 TRBV4-2 many
CASSHPRSGAQYEQYF TGTGCCAGCAGTCATCCCCGGAGCGGCGCGCAATACGAGCAGTACTTC NA TRBJ2-7 TRBV6-2/TRBV6-3 NA
CASSPDRAVEGYTF TGTGCCAGCTCACCCGACAGGGCCGTCGAGGGCTACACCTTC TRBD1 TRBJ1-2 TRBV18 few
CASRASGEDEQYF TGTGCCAGCAGGGCTAGCGGGGAGGACGAGCAGTACTTC TRBD2 TRBJ2-7 TRBV6-2/TRBV6-3 NA
CASSLWSGNEQFF TGTGCCAGCAGCTTATGGTCGGGGAATGAGCAGTTCTTC NA TRBJ2-1 TRBV7-2 NA
CASSVAGAGFPPYEQYF TGTGCCAGCAGCGTAGCTGGAGCGGGATTTCCACCCTACGAGCAGTACTTC TRBD2 TRBJ2-7 TRBV9 NA
CASSLGPAAPQETQYF TGTGCCAGCAGCTTAGGGCCGGCCGCCCCCCAAGAGACCCAGTACTTC NA TRBJ2-5 TRBV7-2 NA
CASSYSSALSTDTQYF TGTGCCAGCAGTTACTCCAGCGCCCTAAGCACAGATACGCAGTATTTT NA TRBJ2-3 TRBV6-5 NA
CASSLASGGVYNEQFF TGCGCCAGCAGCTTGGCCAGCGGTGGCGTGTACAATGAGCAGTTCTTC NA TRBJ2-1 TRBV5-1 many
CASSVDGYEETQYF TGTGCCAGCAGCGTAGATGGGTACGAAGAGACCCAGTACTTC NA TRBJ2-5 TRBV9 few
CSARGPGGGSDTQYF TGCAGTGCTAGAGGCCCCGGGGGGGGGTCAGATACGCAGTATTTT TRBD2 TRBJ2-3 TRBV20-1 NA
CASSLGTLFSGANVLTF TGTGCCAGCAGTTTAGGGACACTTTTCTCTGGGGCCAACGTCCTGACTTTC NA TRBJ2-6 TRBV28 NA
CASSPQTGPNTGELFF TGTGCCAGCAGCCCGCAAACAGGCCCGAACACCGGGGAGCTGTTTTTT NA TRBJ2-2 TRBV7-6 NA
CSASGAGRGETQYF TGCAGTGCTTCGGGCGCTGGACGAGGCGAGACCCAGTACTTC NA TRBJ2-5 TRBV20-1 few
CASSATQGVRYGYTF TGTGCCAGCAGTGCAACCCAGGGGGTTCGCTATGGCTACACCTTC TRBD1 TRBJ1-2 TRBV6-1 NA
CASSQLAVYYNEQFF TGTGCCAGCAGCCAACTAGCGGTCTACTACAATGAGCAGTTCTTC TRBD2 TRBJ2-1 TRBV7-9 NA
CASTETGGEVEQYF TGTGCCAGCACCGAGACAGGGGGCGAAGTCGAGCAGTACTTC TRBD1 TRBJ2-7 TRBV6-2/TRBV6-3 NA
CASSQDPGIGTGELFF TGCGCCAGCAGCCAAGATCCCGGGATCGGGACCGGGGAGCTGTTTTTT NA TRBJ2-2 TRBV4-3 few
CAAREEFNEQYF TGTGCCGCCCGGGAAGAATTTAACGAGCAGTACTTC NA TRBJ2-7 TRBV6-5 NA
CASSLSTGVHEQYF TGCGCCAGCAGCTTGAGTACGGGAGTCCACGAGCAGTACTTC NA TRBJ2-7 TRBV5-1 NA
CSAKERESSDTQYF TGCAGTGCTAAGGAGCGGGAGTCCTCAGATACGCAGTATTTT TRBD2 TRBJ2-3 TRBV20-1 many
CASSGTSGGGTKNIQYF TGCGCCAGCAGTGGGACTAGCGGGGGTGGGACCAAAAACATTCAGTACTTC TRBD2 TRBJ2-4 TRBV4-1 NA
CSARDRSGQETQYF TGCAGTGCTAGAGATCGAAGCGGTCAAGAGACCCAGTACTTC NA TRBJ2-5 TRBV20-1 few
CASGNLAGGSTDTQYF TGTGCTAGTGGTAACCTCGCGGGAGGAAGCACAGATACGCAGTATTTT TRBD2 TRBJ2-3 TRBV12-5 NA
CASMAGTDTQYF TGTGCCAGCATGGCAGGCACAGATACGCAGTATTTT NA TRBJ2-3 TRBV2 NA
CASGVRQGAGGDTQYF TGTGCCAGCGGCGTTCGACAGGGGGCAGGAGGGGATACGCAGTATTTT TRBD1 TRBJ2-3 TRBV9 NA
CASSSGTSGRSTDTQYF TGCGCCAGCAGCTCCGGGACTAGCGGGAGAAGCACAGATACGCAGTATTTT TRBD2 TRBJ2-3 TRBV5-1 NA
CASSSSARDRGDGYTF NA NA TRBJ1-2 TRBV6-2/TRBV6-3 NA
CASSAFSPGQGETQYF TGTGCCAGCTCAGCCTTCTCTCCGGGACAGGGGGAGACCCAGTACTTC TRBD1 TRBJ2-5 TRBV18 NA
CASARGPRGEQYF TGTGCCAGCGCCCGGGGACCCCGGGGCGAGCAGTACTTC NA TRBJ2-7 TRBV7-8 NA
CAISESGGSAGYTF TGTGCCATCAGTGAGTCAGGGGGCAGCGCTGGCTACACCTTC TRBD1 TRBJ1-2 TRBV10-3 NA
CASSYSGLAGIYNEQFF TGTGCCAGCAGTTACTCAGGGTTAGCGGGAATCTACAATGAGCAGTTCTTC TRBD2 TRBJ2-1 TRBV6-5 many
CSARAQGTEAFF TGCAGTGCTAGAGCGCAGGGCACTGAAGCTTTCTTT NA TRBJ1-1 TRBV20-1 NA
CASSSTSGATGWELFF TGTGCCAGCAGCTCAACTAGCGGGGCGACCGGCTGGGAGCTGTTTTTT TRBD2 TRBJ2-2 TRBV9 NA
CASSFSSGRAKETQYF TGTGCCAGCAGTTTTTCTAGCGGGAGGGCCAAAGAGACCCAGTACTTC TRBD2 TRBJ2-5 TRBV27 few
CASSLGSGDEQYF TGTGCCAGCAGCTTGGGGAGCGGGGACGAGCAGTACTTC TRBD2 TRBJ2-7 TRBV5-5 many
CCARGRKSGLAKNIQYF TGCTGTGCTAGAGGTCGTAAGAGCGGTCTAGCCAAAAACATTCAGTACTTC NA TRBJ2-4 TRBV20-1 NA
CASSLSLANEQFF TGTGCCAGCTCACTCTCGCTAGCAAATGAGCAGTTCTTC NA TRBJ2-1 TRBV18 few
CSARGLDFYEQYF TGCAGTGCTAGGGGACTCGACTTCTACGAGCAGTACTTC NA TRBJ2-7 TRBV20-1 few
CSARPPARVFTDTQYF TGCAGTGCTAGACCCCCGGCCCGGGTGTTCACAGATACGCAGTATTTT NA TRBJ2-3 TRBV20-1 few